This is a list of T cell receptor beta chains from one sample in a study of blood T cell repertoires in COVID-19. Assay: immunoSEQ multiplex PCR; the TCRdb copy retains only in-frame clones and omits some. This sample has roughly 200,000 clones, with roughly 90% found just once. Sequenced material: peripheral blood. The source of these receptors is a man in his forties or fifties with acute or convalescent COVID-19. Each CDR3 is given with its conserved first and last residue. A D gene is named only where the DNA matches it firmly. Clone size is not always given. Where it is, it says once, few, many or a class for expanded clones.

D: TRBD2; length: 15; size: .; V: TRBV18; J: TRBJ2-7; DNA: TGTGCCAGCTCACCCCGCGGGGGTTTAGCCTACGAGCAGTACTTC; CDR3: CASSPRGGLAYEQYF
D: TRBD1; length: 15; size: few; V: TRBV19; J: TRBJ1-2; DNA: TGTGCCAGTACCCCTTCCTCCAGGGGGCGGGATGGCTACACCTTC; CDR3: CASTPSSRGRDGYTF
D: .; length: 12; size: .; V: TRBV2; J: TRBJ1-2; DNA: TGTGCCAGCAGTGGGACAGCCTATGGCTACACCTTC; CDR3: CASSGTAYGYTF
D: TRBD1; length: 14; size: .; V: TRBV7-2; J: TRBJ1-1; DNA: TGTGCCAGCAGCCTTACAGGGGGTAGTGTGTTGGTGATCTTT; CDR3: CASSLTGGSVLVIF
D: TRBD2; length: 15; size: .; V: TRBV25-1; J: TRBJ2-1; DNA: TGTGCCAGCAGTTCGATCGGGACTAGCCTGGATGAGCAGTTCTTC; CDR3: CASSSIGTSLDEQFF
D: TRBD2; length: 13; size: .; V: TRBV12-3/TRBV12-4; J: TRBJ2-3; DNA: TGTGCCAGCAAGCGGGGTAGCACAGATACGCAGTATTTT; CDR3: CASKRGSTDTQYF
D: .; length: 12; size: .; V: TRBV2; J: TRBJ1-5; DNA: TGTGCCAGCAGTGGGCGGGGTCAGCCCCAGCATTTT; CDR3: CASSGRGQPQHF
D: .; length: 14; size: .; V: TRBV27; J: TRBJ2-1; DNA: TGTGCCAGCAGTTTTCGCTTCTCAGGGATAGGAACGTTCTTC; CDR3: CASSFRFSGIGTFF
D: TRBD1; length: 17; size: .; V: TRBV6-1; J: TRBJ2-5; DNA: TGTGCCAGCAGTGGAGACAGGGGGCACCCTGGGCAAGAGACCCAGTACTTC; CDR3: CASSGDRGHPGQETQYF
D: TRBD1; length: 14; size: .; V: TRBV11-1; J: TRBJ2-5; DNA: TGTGCCAGCAGCCGAGGACAGGGCCAAGAGACCCAGTACTTC; CDR3: CASSRGQGQETQYF
D: .; length: 14; size: .; V: TRBV7-3; J: TRBJ2-2; DNA: TGTGCCAGCAGCTTAAATAGCGGTGGCGGGGAGCTGTTTTTT; CDR3: CASSLNSGGGELFF
D: TRBD1; length: 13; size: .; V: TRBV6-5; J: TRBJ2-7; DNA: TGTGCCAGCAGGACAGGGGGATCGGACGAGCAGTACTTC; CDR3: CASRTGGSDEQYF
D: .; length: 16; size: .; V: TRBV9; J: TRBJ2-6; DNA: TGTGCCAGCAGCCCTTTCTCCAGCTCTGGGGCCAACGTCCTGACTTTC; CDR3: CASSPFSSSGANVLTF
D: TRBD1; length: 15; size: .; V: TRBV6-5; J: TRBJ1-3; DNA: TGTGCCAGCGGGCAACAGACAGGGGTTGGAAACACCATATATTTT; CDR3: CASGQQTGVGNTIYF
D: TRBD1; length: 15; size: .; V: TRBV6-1; J: TRBJ1-4; DNA: TGTGCCAGCAGTACATCCGGGACAGGGATAGAAGGACTGTTTTTT; CDR3: CASSTSGTGIEGLFF
D: TRBD1; length: 15; size: once; V: TRBV6-5; J: TRBJ2-1; DNA: TGTGCCAGCAGTTCCCCGGGACAGGGGAGTGGTGAGCAGTTCTTC; CDR3: CASSSPGQGSGEQFF
D: TRBD2; length: 13; size: .; V: TRBV29-1; J: TRBJ2-7; DNA: TGCAGCGTAACCCCGGGAGGTCCCTACGAGCAGTACTTC; CDR3: CSVTPGGPYEQYF
D: .; length: 10; size: .; V: TRBV25-1; J: TRBJ2-1; DNA: TGTGCCAGCGGGCTTTATGAGCAGTTCTTC; CDR3: CASGLYEQFF
D: TRBD2; length: 14; size: few; V: TRBV3-1/TRBV3-2; J: TRBJ2-7; DNA: TGTGCCAGCAGCCAAGCGGGGGGTACCTACGAGCAGTACTTC; CDR3: CASSQAGGTYEQYF
D: TRBD1; length: 14; size: .; V: TRBV2; J: TRBJ1-1; DNA: TGTGCCAGCAGCGTACAGGGGTCCATCTCAGAAGCTTTCTTT; CDR3: CASSVQGSISEAFF
D: TRBD1; length: 15; size: .; V: TRBV7-8; J: TRBJ2-1; DNA: TGTGCCAGCAACATCGGACAGGGGTCATACAATGAGCAGTTCTTC; CDR3: CASNIGQGSYNEQFF
D: .; length: 13; size: .; V: TRBV6-2/TRBV6-3; J: TRBJ2-4; DNA: TGTGCCAGCAGTTCAGGGCCCGGGAACATTCAGTACTTC; CDR3: CASSSGPGNIQYF
D: .; length: 12; size: .; V: TRBV12-5; J: TRBJ2-7; DNA: TGTGCTAGTGGTTTTCCTTTAGCCGAGCAGTACTTC; CDR3: CASGFPLAEQYF
D: .; length: 14; size: .; V: TRBV6-5; J: TRBJ2-2; DNA: TGTGCCAGCGAAGGATCAGGGCAGGCCGGGGAGCTGTTTTTT; CDR3: CASEGSGQAGELFF
D: TRBD2; length: 15; size: .; V: TRBV25-1; J: TRBJ2-1; DNA: TGTGCCAGCAGTGATACGGGACTAGCGGGCTCGGGGCAGTTCTTC; CDR3: CASSDTGLAGSGQFF
D: .; length: 14; size: .; V: TRBV11-2; J: TRBJ2-5; DNA: TGTGCCAGCAGCTTAGCGGGGTCCAAAGAGACCCAGTACTTC; CDR3: CASSLAGSKETQYF
D: TRBD2; length: 15; size: .; V: TRBV5-1; J: TRBJ2-3; DNA: TGCGCCAGCAGCTTGGTAGCGGGGGAGGTTGATACGCAGTATTTT; CDR3: CASSLVAGEVDTQYF
D: .; length: 16; size: .; V: TRBV6-5; J: TRBJ1-1; DNA: TGTGCCAGCAGTTACTTTCCTCGACAGCCGAACACTGAAGCTTTCTTT; CDR3: CASSYFPRQPNTEAFF
D: .; length: 15; size: .; V: TRBV9; J: TRBJ1-1; DNA: TGTGCCAGCAGCGTAGCGTGGGGGCCGTCGGCTGAAGCTTTCTTT; CDR3: CASSVAWGPSAEAFF
D: TRBD1; length: 15; size: .; V: TRBV7-2; J: TRBJ1-4; DNA: TGTGCCAGCAGCTTAGATGACAGGGGTGATGAAAAACTGTTTTTT; CDR3: CASSLDDRGDEKLFF
D: TRBD2; length: 15; size: .; V: TRBV14; J: TRBJ2-3; DNA: TGTGCCAGCAGCCAGGGACTAGCGGGGTCAAATACGCAGTATTTT; CDR3: CASSQGLAGSNTQYF
D: .; length: 15; size: .; V: TRBV2; J: TRBJ2-7; DNA: TGTGCCAGCAGTTCCTACGGGACGGGACTCTACGAGCAGTACTTC; CDR3: CASSSYGTGLYEQYF
D: TRBD1; length: 17; size: .; V: TRBV4-1; J: TRBJ2-7; DNA: TGCGCCAGCAGCCAAGAACAGGGTGGGTTACCGGGACAGGGTCGGTCCTTC; CDR3: CASSQEQGGLPGQGRSF
D: .; length: 15; size: .; V: TRBV6-5; J: TRBJ1-2; DNA: TGTGCCAGCAGCTCCGACGCGACAGTGTTCTATGGCTACACCTTC; CDR3: CASSSDATVFYGYTF
D: .; length: 15; size: .; V: TRBV6-4; J: TRBJ1-5; DNA: TGTGCCAGTCCCCAAAGGACATATAGCAATCAGCCCCAGCATTTT; CDR3: CASPQRTYSNQPQHF
D: .; length: 13; size: .; V: TRBV6-5; J: TRBJ2-3; DNA: TGTGCCAGCATCCCCCGGGGCACAGATACGCAGTATTTT; CDR3: CASIPRGTDTQYF
D: TRBD1; length: 14; size: .; V: TRBV12-5; J: TRBJ1-2; DNA: TGTGCTAGTGGAGCACAGGGGATCAACTATGGCTACACCTTC; CDR3: CASGAQGINYGYTF
D: .; length: 14; size: .; V: TRBV10-1; J: TRBJ2-1; DNA: TGCGCCAGCAAGTACCCGAGCTCCTACAATGAGCAGTTCTTC; CDR3: CASKYPSSYNEQFF
D: TRBD2; length: 15; size: .; V: TRBV7-6; J: TRBJ2-1; DNA: TGTGCCAGCAGCTTACTCCGGGGGGGCGTAAATGAGCAGTTCTTC; CDR3: CASSLLRGGVNEQFF
D: TRBD2; length: 15; size: .; V: TRBV9; J: TRBJ2-3; DNA: TGTGCCAGCAGCGTAACTAGCGGGGACACAGATACGCAGTATTTT; CDR3: CASSVTSGDTDTQYF
D: .; length: 13; size: .; V: TRBV18; J: TRBJ2-1; DNA: TGTGCCAGCTCAGCAGGAACTCACAATGAGCAGTTCTTC; CDR3: CASSAGTHNEQFF
D: .; length: 15; size: .; V: TRBV28; J: TRBJ1-5; DNA: TGTGCCAGCAGCTTGGGGCTTCTTAGCAATCAGCCCCAGCATTTT; CDR3: CASSLGLLSNQPQHF
D: TRBD1; length: 19; size: .; V: TRBV2; J: TRBJ1-6; DNA: TGTGCCAGCAGTGAAGGTTGGACAGGGGGTAGCTCCTATAATTCACCCCTCCACTTT; CDR3: CASSEGWTGGSSYNSPLHF
D: .; length: 13; size: .; V: TRBV7-6; J: TRBJ1-6; DNA: TGTGCCAGCAGCTACAAAACAGGGCTGAATCTCCACTTT; CDR3: CASSYKTGLNLHF
D: .; length: 11; size: .; V: TRBV20-1; J: TRBJ1-2; DNA: TGCAGTGCTAGAGGAGCCACCGGCTACACCTTC; CDR3: CSARGATGYTF
D: .; length: 14; size: .; V: TRBV20-1; J: TRBJ1-2; DNA: TGCAGTGCTAGTAGGGAGGGAGGGGGCTATGGCTACACCTTC; CDR3: CSASREGGGYGYTF
D: TRBD1; length: 15; size: .; V: TRBV7-8; J: TRBJ1-5; DNA: TGTGCCAGCAGCTTAGGGGGGACAGTGGGTCAGCCCCAGCATTTT; CDR3: CASSLGGTVGQPQHF
D: .; length: 12; size: .; V: TRBV12-3/TRBV12-4; J: TRBJ2-5; DNA: TGTGCCAGCAGTTTACAGCGAGAGACCCAGTACTTC; CDR3: CASSLQRETQYF
D: .; length: 15; size: .; V: TRBV10-3; J: TRBJ2-7; DNA: TGTGCCATCAGTGAGTCTCCCAGGGCAACCTACGAGCAGTACTTC; CDR3: CAISESPRATYEQYF
D: .; length: 15; size: .; V: TRBV19; J: TRBJ2-2; DNA: TGTGCCAGTAGTGCGGGACAGATAAACACCGGGGAGCTGTTTTTT; CDR3: CASSAGQINTGELFF
D: .; length: 13; size: .; V: TRBV7-9; J: TRBJ1-4; DNA: TGTGCCAGCAGCTTGAGGCTCGGTGAAAAACTGTTTTTT; CDR3: CASSLRLGEKLFF
D: TRBD1; length: 12; size: .; V: TRBV12-3/TRBV12-4; J: TRBJ1-6; DNA: TGTGCCAGCAGCCAGGGGGTCGGCCCCCTCCACTTT; CDR3: CASSQGVGPLHF
D: .; length: 15; size: .; V: TRBV18; J: TRBJ1-2; DNA: TGTGCCAGCTCCCGCACCGGGACAACCAACTATGGCTACACCTTC; CDR3: CASSRTGTTNYGYTF
D: .; length: 15; size: .; V: TRBV12-1; J: TRBJ2-5; DNA: TGTGCCAGCAGCTTCCGAGTAGCGGGGGAGGAGACCCAGTACTTC; CDR3: CASSFRVAGEETQYF
D: TRBD1; length: 14; size: .; V: TRBV5-8; J: TRBJ1-6; DNA: TGTGCCAGCAGCTACAGGGGTTTGGATTCACCCCTCCACTTT; CDR3: CASSYRGLDSPLHF